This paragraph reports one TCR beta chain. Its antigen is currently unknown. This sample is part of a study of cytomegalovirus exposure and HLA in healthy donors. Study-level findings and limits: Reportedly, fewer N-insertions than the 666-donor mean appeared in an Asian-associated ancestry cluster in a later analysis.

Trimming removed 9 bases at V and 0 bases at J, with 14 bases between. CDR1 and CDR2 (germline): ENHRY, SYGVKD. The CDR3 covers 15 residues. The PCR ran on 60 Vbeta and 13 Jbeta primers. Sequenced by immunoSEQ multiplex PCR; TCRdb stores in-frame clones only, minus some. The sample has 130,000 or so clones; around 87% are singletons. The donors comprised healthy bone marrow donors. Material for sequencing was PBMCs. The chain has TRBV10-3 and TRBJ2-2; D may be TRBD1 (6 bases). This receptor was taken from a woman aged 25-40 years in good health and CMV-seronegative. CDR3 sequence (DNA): TGTGCCATGTCGGATGGACAGACGAACACCGGGGAGCTGTTTTTT. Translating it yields CAMSDGQTNTGELFF.